This T cell receptor beta chain was sequenced for a study of blood T cell repertoires in COVID-19. The assay was immunoSEQ multiplex PCR, and TCRdb's table has in-frame clones only and misses some. The top ten clones hold 1.9% of a sample with under 300,000 clones, roughly 88% of them seen once. Trimming removed 3 bases at V and 6 bases at J, with 13 bases between. Germline CDR1 SGHAT, CDR2 FQNNGV. The CDR3 runs to 14 residues. Specimen: PBMCs or T cells enriched from blood (not recorded which). The receptor comes from a woman aged 50 to 60 who had recovered from COVID-19. The gene calls are TRBV11-2 and TRBJ2-3; perhaps TRBD2 as D (6 bases). The CDR3 DNA sequence: TGTGCCAGCAGCTTTGGCGGGACCTGGGATACGCAGTATTTT. Translation: CASSFGGTWDTQYF.